One T cell receptor beta chain is described in this entry. Its target antigen remains unknown. Nothing much larger sits one base from this clone, and base qualities are not available. This entry belongs to a study of blood T cells in healthy people across ages (dated by TCRdb to between 2015 and 2017). For the wider study: In model experiments, roughly one uniquely barcoded TCR beta cDNA molecule per two T cells was captured by template switching. The donors were divided into four age groups: young (average approximately 16 years), middle-aged (about 41), aged (around 67) and long-lived (nearly 85). For two donors (one aged 18 to 29 and one aged 80 or older), the study analyzed two additional independent replicas of 1 million unique cDNA reads from the same blood draw. Using deep sequencing normalized with unique cDNA molecular identifiers, the study measured how TCR beta repertoire diversity changes with age. To avoid experimental bias, donors of different ages were randomly spread across the sequencing lanes.

Its CDR3 holds 12 amino acids, cysteine through phenylalanine. Of all the DNA, just the CDR3 is kept, 36 bases in frame from base 1. In the germline V gene (reference sequence), CDR1 corresponds to GTSNPN and CDR2 to SVGIG. The roughly 37 donors, aged roughly 6 to 100 years, were systemically healthy Caucasian individuals from Russia. Ten milliliters of peripheral blood were drawn from each donor into EDTA-treated Vacutainer tubes. PBMCs were isolated by Ficoll-Paque density-gradient centrifugation, with at least 6 million obtained per sample. Total RNA, at least 6 micrograms per sample, was extracted from PBMCs with Trizol reagent. For every donor, flow cytometry on a PBMC aliquot measured the percentage of naive CD45RAhigh/CD27high T cells. What the authors observed across the whole study: Compared with the aged group, more naive CD4+ T cells, fewer expanded clones and increased TCR diversity were shown by the long-lived group, suggesting age selection. Observed TCR beta diversity per million T cells fell roughly linearly with age, and a significant reduction was already apparent by age roughly 40. A strong correlation was found between observed TCR beta diversity and the percentage of naive T cells measured by flow cytometry. Estimates of total diversity based on one million sequenced T cells were regarded as lower bounds and as underestimates. The CMV infection status of donors was not known, potentially confounding age-related changes in expanded clonotypes. Conclusive comparison of naive and antigen-experienced compartments was prevented by the profiling of bulk unsorted PBMCs.

Library preparation used 5' RACE. These reads were obtained on an Illumina HiSeq 2500. A second PCR of about 6 to 11 cycles was performed with a sample-barcoded 5' primer and a J-beta primer mix. Each TCR beta cDNA molecule received a unique molecular identifier from a template-switch 5' adaptor carrying 12 random nucleotides. Each sample yielded at least 2.5 million CDR3-containing paired-end reads. First-strand cDNA was synthesized from all RNA with the Mint cDNA synthesis kit, primed by a TRBC-specific oligonucleotide. All cDNA was treated with uracil-DNA glycosylase and then went through a first 18-cycle PCR with the universal primers M1SS and BC2_uni_R. On the authors' methods: Normalization of each sample was performed by random selection of 1 million high-quality reads, each carrying a distinct molecular identifier. Reads with shared molecular identifiers were discarded instead of being binned into consensus sequences. MiTCR, with a Q25 quality threshold and the strictest error-elimination algorithm, was used for CDR3 identification, clonotype clustering and error correction. A nonparametric unseen species model using Euler transformation provided a lower-bound estimate of total TCR beta diversity. TCRdb trimmed the raw reads at Q25, called clones with MiXCR and kept productive beta chains. CDR3 protein duplicates are merged, each entry listing the most common genes and DNA. The V and J calls follow TCRdb's processing rather than the paper's. The table for this sample lists about a million distinct CDR3 sequences; around 48% of them were counted only once. Jointly, the top ten make up around 15% of the sample.

This clonotype was sampled from a man aged 25-45 years in good health. The chain was built from TRBV30 and TRBJ2-4; there is no confident call for the D gene. The tail of the sequence fits TRBJ2-5 better, so the J call may be wrong. Sequencing input: blood. The nucleotide sequence reads TGTGCCTGGAGTGAAGGGTTCGAGACCCAGTACTTC. This is translated as CAWSEGFETQYF.